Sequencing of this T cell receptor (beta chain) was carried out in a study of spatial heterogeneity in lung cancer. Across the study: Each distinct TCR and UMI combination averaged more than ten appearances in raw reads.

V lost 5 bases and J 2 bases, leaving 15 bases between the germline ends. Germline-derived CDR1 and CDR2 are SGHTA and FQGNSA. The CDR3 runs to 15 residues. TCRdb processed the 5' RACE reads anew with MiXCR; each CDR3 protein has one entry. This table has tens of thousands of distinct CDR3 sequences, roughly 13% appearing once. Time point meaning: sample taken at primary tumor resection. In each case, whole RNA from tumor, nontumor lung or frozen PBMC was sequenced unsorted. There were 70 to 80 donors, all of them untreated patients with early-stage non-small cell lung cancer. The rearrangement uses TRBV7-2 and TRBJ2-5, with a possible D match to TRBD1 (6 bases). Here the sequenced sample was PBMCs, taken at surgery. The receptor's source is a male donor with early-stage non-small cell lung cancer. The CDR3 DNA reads TGTGCCAGCAGCGTAGAGCTGCAGGGGCAAGAGACCCAGTACTTC. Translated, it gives CASSVELQGQETQYF.